Included here is one T cell receptor (beta chain) sequence, with context. The sample originates from a study of blood T cell repertoires in COVID-19. In the study overall: The samples span acute and convalescent COVID-19 from the United States, Italy and Spain. Sample material is recorded as cDNA or gDNA derived from T cells, B-cell-depleted T cells, or PBMCs.

As originally analysed: Nucleated cell number was recorded as an estimate derived from reference gene primer amplification. Only in-frame clones appear in the TCRdb table, and some are missing; sequencing was by immunoSEQ multiplex PCR. V and J calls plus clone size are reproduced from that table; the DNA served to infer D and trimming. The sample lists some 86,000 clones; 75% to 90% were seen once. CDR1 and CDR2 (germline): SGHVS, FNYEAQ. Losses at the gene ends were 4 bases for V and 2 bases for J; bases not matched to a gene: 3. This CDR3 has 14 amino acids. Source material: peripheral blood. The rearrangement links TRBV7-6 to TRBJ2-7; 9 bases map to TRBD1. The sequence was obtained from a woman older than 75 with active or convalescent COVID-19. This chain's CDR3 is CASSWGQGTYEQYF. CDR3 coding DNA: TGTGCCAGCAGCTGGGGACAGGGAACCTACGAGCAGTACTTC.